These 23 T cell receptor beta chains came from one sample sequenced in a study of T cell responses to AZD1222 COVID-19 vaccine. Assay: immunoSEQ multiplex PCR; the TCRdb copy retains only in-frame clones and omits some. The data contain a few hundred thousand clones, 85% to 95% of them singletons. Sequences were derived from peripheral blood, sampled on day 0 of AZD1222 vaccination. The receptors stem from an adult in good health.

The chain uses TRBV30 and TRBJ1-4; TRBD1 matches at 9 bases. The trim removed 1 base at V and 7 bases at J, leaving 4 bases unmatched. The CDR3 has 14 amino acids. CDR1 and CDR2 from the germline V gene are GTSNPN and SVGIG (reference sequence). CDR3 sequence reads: CAWSGTGVVEKLFF. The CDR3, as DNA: TGTGCCTGGAGTGGGACAGGGGTTGTTGAAAAACTGTTTTTT.

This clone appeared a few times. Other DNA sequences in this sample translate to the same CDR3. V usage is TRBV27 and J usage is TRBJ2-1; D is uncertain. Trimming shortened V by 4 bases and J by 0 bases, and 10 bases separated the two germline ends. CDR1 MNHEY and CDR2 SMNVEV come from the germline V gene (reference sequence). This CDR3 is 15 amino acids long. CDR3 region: CASSSPVGSYNEQFF. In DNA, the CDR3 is TGTGCCAGCAGTTCACCTGTGGGCTCCTACAATGAGCAGTTCTTC.

The CDR3 nucleotides are TGTGCCAGCACCCGGGGTAGCGGGGCTCATGGGCAGTATTTT. It specifies CASTRGSGAHGQYF. The chain carries TRBV27 and TRBJ2-3; 8 bases match TRBD2. The CDR3 spans 14 residues. The germline gives CDR1 MNHEY, CDR2 SMNVEV (reference sequence). The J segment lost 11 bases and the V segment lost 7 bases, leaving 14 bases of the junction unmatched.

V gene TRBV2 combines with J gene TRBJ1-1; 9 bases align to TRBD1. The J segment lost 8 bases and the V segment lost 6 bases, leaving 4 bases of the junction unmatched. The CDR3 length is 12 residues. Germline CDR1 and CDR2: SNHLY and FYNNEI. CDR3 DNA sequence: TGTGCCAGCAGGGACAGGGGTGTCGAAGCTTTCTTT. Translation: CASRDRGVEAFF.

Written as DNA, the CDR3 is TGTGCCACCCAGGACAGACCGAACACCGGGGAGCTGTTTTTT. It is translated as CATQDRPNTGELFF. The rearrangement joins TRBV6-4 to TRBJ2-2, with a tentative D call TRBD1 (6 bases). Trimming stripped 10 bases from V and 0 bases from J, with 12 bases between. In germline, CDR1 is MRHNA, CDR2 SNTAGT. The CDR3 extends over 14 amino acids.

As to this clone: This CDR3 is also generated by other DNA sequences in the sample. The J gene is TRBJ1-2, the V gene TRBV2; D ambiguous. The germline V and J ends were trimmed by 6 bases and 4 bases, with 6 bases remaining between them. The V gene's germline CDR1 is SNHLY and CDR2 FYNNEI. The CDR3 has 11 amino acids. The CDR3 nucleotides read TGTGCCAGCAGCCCAGGCTATGGCTACACCTTC. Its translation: CASSPGYGYTF.

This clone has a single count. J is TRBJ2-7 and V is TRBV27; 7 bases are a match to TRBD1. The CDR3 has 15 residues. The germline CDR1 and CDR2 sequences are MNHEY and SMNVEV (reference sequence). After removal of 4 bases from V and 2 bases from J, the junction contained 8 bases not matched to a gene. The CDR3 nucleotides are TGTGCCAGCAGTTCACTCCGGGACAGAGCCTACGAGCAGTACTTC. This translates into CASSSLRDRAYEQYF.

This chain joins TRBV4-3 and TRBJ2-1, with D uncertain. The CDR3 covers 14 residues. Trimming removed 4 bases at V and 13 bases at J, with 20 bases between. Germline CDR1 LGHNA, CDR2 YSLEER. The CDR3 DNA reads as TGCGCCAGCAGCCCCCCCGGGCGGTCCCGAGCCCAGTTCTTC. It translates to CASSPPGRSRAQFF.

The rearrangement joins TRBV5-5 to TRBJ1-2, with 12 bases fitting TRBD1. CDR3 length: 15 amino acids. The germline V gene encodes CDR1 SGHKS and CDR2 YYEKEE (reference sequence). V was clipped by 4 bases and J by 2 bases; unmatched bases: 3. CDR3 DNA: TGTGCCAGCAGCCCGGGACAGGGGGCAAACTATGGCTACACCTTC. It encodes CASSPGQGANYGYTF.

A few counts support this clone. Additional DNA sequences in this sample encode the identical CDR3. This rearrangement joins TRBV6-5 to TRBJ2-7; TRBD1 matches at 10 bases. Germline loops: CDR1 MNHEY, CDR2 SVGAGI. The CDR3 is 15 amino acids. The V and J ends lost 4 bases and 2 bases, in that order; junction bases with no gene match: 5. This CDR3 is CASSFTGTGAYEQYF. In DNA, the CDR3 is TGTGCCAGCAGTTTTACCGGGACAGGGGCCTACGAGCAGTACTTC.

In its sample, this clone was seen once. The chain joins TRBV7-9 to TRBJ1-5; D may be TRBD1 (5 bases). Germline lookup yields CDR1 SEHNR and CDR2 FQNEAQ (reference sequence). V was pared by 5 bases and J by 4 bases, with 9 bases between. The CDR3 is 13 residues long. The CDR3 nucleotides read TGTGCCAGCAGCGCCGACAGTAATCAGCCCCAGCATTTT. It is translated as CASSADSNQPQHF.

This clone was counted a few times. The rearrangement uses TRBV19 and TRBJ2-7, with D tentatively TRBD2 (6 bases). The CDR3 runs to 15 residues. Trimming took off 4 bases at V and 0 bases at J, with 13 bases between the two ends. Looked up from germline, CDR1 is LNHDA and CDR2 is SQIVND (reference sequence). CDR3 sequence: CASSRSGGSSYEQYF. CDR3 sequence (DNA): TGTGCCAGTAGTAGAAGCGGAGGGAGCTCCTACGAGCAGTACTTC.

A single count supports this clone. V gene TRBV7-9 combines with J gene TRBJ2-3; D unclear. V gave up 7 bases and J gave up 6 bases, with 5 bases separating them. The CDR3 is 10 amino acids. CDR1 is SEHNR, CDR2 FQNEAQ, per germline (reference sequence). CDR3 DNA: TGTGCCAGCATGGGGGATACGCAGTATTTT. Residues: CASMGDTQYF.

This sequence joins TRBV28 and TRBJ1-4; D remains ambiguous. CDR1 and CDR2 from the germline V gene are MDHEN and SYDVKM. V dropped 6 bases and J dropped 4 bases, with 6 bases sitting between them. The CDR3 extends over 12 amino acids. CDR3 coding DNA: TGTGCCAGCAGGATCTATAATGAAAAACTGTTTTTT. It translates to CASRIYNEKLFF.

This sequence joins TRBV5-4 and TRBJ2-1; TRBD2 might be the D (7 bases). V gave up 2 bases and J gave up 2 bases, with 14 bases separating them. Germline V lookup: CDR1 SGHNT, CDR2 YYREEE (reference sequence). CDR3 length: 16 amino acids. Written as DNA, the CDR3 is TGTGCCAGCAGCTTCATAGGGGGGGTCCCCTACAATGAGCAGTTCTTC. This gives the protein CASSFIGGVPYNEQFF.

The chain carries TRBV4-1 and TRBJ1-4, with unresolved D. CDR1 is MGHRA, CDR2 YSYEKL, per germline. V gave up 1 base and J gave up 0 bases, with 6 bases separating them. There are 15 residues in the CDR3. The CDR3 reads CASSQGISTNEKLFF. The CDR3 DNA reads TGCGCCAGCAGCCAAGGTATTTCAACTAATGAAAAACTGTTTTTT.

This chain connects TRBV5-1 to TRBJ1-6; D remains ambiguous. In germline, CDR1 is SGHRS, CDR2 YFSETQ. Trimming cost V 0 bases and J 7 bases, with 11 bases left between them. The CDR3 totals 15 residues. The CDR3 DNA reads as TGCGCCAGCAGCTTGGATCCTCCGCCCAATTCACCCCTCCACTTT. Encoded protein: CASSLDPPPNSPLHF. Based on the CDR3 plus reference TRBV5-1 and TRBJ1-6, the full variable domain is KAGVTQTPRYLIKTRGQQVTLSCSPISGHRSVSWYQQTPGQGLQFLFEYFSETQRNKGNFPGRFSGRQFSNSRSEMNVSTLELGDSALYLCASSLDPPPNSPLHFGNGTRLTVT.

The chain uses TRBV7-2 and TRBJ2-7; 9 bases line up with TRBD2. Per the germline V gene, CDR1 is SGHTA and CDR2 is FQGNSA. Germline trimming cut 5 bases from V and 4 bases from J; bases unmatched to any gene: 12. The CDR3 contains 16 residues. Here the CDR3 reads CASSPRGGREFYEQYF. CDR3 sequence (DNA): TGTGCCAGCAGCCCGCGCGGCGGGAGGGAATTTTACGAGCAGTACTTC.

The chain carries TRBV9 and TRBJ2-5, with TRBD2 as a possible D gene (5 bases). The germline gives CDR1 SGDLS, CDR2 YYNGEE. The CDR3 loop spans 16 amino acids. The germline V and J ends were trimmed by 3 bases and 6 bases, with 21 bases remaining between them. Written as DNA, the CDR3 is TGTGCCAGCAGCGAGAGAGGGAGTAGCGCCACGAAGACCCAGTACTTC. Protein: CASSERGSSATKTQYF.

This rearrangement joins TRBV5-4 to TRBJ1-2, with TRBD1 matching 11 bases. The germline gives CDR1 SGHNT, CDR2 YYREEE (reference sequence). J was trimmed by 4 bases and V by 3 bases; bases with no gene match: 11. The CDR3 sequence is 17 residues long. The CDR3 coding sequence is TGTGCCAGCAGCTCACAAGCTCTCGGGACAGGGGGCTATGGCTACACCTTC. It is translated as CASSSQALGTGGYGYTF.

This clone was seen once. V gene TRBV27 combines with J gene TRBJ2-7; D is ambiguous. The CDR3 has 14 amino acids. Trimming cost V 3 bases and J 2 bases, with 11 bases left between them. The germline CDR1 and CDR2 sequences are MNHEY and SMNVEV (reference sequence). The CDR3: CASSFSVRPYEQYF. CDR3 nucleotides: TGTGCCAGCAGTTTTTCGGTCAGGCCCTACGAGCAGTACTTC.

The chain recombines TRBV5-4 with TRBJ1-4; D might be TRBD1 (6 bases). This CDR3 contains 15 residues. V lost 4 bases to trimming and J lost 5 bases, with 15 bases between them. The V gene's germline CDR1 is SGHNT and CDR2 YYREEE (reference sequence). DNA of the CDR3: TGTGCCAGCAGCGCATCGACAGGAGGAAATGAAAAACTGTTTTTT. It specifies CASSASTGGNEKLFF. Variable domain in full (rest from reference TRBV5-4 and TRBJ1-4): ETGVTQSPTHLIKTRGQQVTLRCSSQSGHNTVSWYQQALGQGPQFIFQYYREEENGRGNFPPRFSGLQFPNYSSELNVNALELDDSALYLCASSASTGGNEKLFFGSGTQLSVL.

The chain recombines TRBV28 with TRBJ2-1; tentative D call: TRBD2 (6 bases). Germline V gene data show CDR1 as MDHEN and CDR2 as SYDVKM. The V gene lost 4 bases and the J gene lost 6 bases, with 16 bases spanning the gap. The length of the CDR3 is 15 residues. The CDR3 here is CASSSGASGSNEQFF. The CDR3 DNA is TGTGCCAGCAGTTCCGGGGCCTCCGGGAGCAATGAGCAGTTCTTC.